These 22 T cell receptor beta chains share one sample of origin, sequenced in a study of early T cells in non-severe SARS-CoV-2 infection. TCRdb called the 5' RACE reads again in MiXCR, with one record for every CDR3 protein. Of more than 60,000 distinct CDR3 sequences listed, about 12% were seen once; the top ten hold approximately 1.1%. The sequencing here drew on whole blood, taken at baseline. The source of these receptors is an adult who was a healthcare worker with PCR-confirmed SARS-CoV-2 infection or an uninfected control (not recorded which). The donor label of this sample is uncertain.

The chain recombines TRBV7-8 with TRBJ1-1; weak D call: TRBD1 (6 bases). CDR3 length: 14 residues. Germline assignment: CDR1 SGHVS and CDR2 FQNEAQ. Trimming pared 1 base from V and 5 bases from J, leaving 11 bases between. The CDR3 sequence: CASSLEQGRTEAFF. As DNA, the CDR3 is TGTGCCAGCAGCTTAGAGCAGGGGCGGACTGAAGCTTTCTTT.

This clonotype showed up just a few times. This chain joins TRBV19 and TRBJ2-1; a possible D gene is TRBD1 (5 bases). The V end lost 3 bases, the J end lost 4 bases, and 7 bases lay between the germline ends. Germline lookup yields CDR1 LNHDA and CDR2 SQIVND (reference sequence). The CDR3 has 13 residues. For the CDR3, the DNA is TGTGCCAGTAGTATGAACAGGTACAATGAGCAGTTCTTC. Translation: CASSMNRYNEQFF.

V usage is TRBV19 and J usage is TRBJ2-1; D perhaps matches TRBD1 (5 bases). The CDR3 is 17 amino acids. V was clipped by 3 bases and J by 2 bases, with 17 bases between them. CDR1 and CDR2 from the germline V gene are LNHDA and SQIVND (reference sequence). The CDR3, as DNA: TGTGCCAGTAGTATTGGGGTTTCGCCAGGGCCCTACAATGAGCAGTTCTTC. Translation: CASSIGVSPGPYNEQFF.

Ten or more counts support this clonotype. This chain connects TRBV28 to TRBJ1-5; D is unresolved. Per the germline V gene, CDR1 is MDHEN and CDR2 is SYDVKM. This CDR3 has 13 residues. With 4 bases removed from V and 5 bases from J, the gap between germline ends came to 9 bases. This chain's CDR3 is CASSSTTYQPQHF. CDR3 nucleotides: TGTGCCAGCAGTTCGACCACTTATCAGCCCCAGCATTTT.

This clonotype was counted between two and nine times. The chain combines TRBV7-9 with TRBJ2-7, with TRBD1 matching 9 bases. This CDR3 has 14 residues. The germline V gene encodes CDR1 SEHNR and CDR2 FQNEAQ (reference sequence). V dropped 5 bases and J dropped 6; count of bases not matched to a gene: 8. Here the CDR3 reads CASSPGGQGAEQYV. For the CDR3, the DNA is TGTGCCAGCAGCCCCGGGGGACAGGGAGCCGAGCAGTACGTC.

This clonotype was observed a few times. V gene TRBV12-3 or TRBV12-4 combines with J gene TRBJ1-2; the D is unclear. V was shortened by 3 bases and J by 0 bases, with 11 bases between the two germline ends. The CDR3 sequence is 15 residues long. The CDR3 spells CASSFPAKANYGYTF. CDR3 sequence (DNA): TGTGCCAGCAGTTTTCCGGCGAAAGCTAACTATGGCTACACCTTC.

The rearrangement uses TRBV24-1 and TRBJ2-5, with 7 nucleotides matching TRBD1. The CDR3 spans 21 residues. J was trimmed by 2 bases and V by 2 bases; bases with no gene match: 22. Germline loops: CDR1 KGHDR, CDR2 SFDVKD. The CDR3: CATSDWGRVSDRQYEQETQYF. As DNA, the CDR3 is TGTGCCACCAGTGATTGGGGCCGCGTATCGGACAGGCAATATGAGCAAGAGACCCAGTACTTC.

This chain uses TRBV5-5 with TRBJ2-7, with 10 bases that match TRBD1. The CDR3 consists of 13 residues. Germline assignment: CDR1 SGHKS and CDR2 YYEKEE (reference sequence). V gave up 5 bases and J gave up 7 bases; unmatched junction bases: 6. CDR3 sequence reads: CASSDRGLGEQYV. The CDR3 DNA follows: TGTGCCAGCAGTGACAGGGGGCTTGGAGAGCAGTACGTC.

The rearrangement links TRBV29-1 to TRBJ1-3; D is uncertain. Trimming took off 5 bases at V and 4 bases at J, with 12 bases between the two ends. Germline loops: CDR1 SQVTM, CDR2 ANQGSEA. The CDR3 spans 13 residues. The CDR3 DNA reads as TGCAGCGTTTGGGCCGCTAAGGGAAACACCATATATTTT. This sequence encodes CSVWAAKGNTIYF. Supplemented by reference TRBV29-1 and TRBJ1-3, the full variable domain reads SAVISQKPSRDICQRGTSLTIQCQVDSQVTMMFWYRQQPGQSLTLIATANQGSEATYESGFVIDKFPISRPNLTFSTLTVSNMSPEDSSIYLCSVWAAKGNTIYFGEGSWLTVV.

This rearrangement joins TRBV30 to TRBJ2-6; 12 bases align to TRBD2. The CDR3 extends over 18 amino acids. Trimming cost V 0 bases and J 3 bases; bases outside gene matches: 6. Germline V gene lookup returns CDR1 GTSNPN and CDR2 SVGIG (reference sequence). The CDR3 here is CAWSVLAGGLFGANVLTF. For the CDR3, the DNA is TGTGCCTGGAGTGTACTAGCGGGGGGCCTATTTGGGGCCAACGTCCTGACTTTC.

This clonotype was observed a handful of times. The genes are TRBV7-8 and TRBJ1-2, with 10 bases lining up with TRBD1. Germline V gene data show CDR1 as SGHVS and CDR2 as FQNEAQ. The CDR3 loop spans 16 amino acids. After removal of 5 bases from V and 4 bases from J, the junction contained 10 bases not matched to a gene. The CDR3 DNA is TGTGCCAGCAGCGTAACCGGGACAGGGGACCCCTATGGCTACACCTTC. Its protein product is CASSVTGTGDPYGYTF.

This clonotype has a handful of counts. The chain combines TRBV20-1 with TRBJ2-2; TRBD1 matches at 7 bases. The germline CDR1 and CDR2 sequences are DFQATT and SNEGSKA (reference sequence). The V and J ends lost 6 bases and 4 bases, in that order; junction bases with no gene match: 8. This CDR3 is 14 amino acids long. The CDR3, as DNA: TGCAGTGCGCGCCGGGACAGCAGCACCGGGGAGCTGTTTTTT. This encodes CSARRDSSTGELFF.

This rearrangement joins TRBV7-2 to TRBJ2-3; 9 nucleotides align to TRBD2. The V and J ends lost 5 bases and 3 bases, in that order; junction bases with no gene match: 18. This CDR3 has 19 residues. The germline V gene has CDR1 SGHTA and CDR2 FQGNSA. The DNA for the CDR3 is TGTGCCAGCAGCCCGAATGCCTTAACAACTAGCGGGTCTACAGATACGCAGTATTTT. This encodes CASSPNALTTSGSTDTQYF.

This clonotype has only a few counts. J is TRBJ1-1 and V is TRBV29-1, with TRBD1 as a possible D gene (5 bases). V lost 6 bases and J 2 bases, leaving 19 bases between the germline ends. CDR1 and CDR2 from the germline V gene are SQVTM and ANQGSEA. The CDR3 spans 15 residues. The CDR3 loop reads CSVASQAGTNTEAFF. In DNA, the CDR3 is TGCAGCGTCGCCAGTCAGGCAGGGACCAACACTGAAGCTTTCTTT.

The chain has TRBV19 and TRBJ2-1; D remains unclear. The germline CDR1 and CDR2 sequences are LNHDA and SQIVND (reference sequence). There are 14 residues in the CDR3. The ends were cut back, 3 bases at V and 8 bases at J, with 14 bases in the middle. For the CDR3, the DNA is TGTGCCAGTAGTATCGGCGGCTCGAGTGATGAGCAGTTCTTC. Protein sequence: CASSIGGSSDEQFF.

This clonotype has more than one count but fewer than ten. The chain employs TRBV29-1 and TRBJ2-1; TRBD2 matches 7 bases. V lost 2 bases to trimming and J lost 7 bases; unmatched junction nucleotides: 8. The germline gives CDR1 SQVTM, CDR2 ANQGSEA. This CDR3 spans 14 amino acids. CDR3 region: CSVESGAHRNEQFF. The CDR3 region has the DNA TGCAGCGTTGAAAGCGGGGCCCATAGGAATGAGCAGTTCTTC.

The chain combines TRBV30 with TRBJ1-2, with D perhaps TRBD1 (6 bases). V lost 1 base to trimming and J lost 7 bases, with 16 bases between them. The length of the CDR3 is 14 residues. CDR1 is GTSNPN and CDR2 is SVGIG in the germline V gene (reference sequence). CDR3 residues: CAWSAPGAGSGYTF. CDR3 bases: TGTGCCTGGAGTGCTCCGGGGGCGGGCTCTGGCTACACCTTC.

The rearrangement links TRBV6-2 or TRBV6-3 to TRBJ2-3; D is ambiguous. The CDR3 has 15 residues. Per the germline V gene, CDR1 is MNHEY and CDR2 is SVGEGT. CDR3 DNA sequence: TGTGCAACCCAAGTCGCTTCCAGTTTAACAGATACGCAGTATTTT. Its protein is CATQVASSLTDTQYF.

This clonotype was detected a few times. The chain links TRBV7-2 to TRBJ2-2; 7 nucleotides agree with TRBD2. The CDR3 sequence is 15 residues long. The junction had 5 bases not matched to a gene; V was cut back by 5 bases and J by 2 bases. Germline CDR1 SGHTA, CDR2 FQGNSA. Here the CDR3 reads CASSEAGSNTGELFF. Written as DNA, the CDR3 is TGTGCCAGCAGCGAAGCGGGGTCCAACACCGGGGAGCTGTTTTTT.

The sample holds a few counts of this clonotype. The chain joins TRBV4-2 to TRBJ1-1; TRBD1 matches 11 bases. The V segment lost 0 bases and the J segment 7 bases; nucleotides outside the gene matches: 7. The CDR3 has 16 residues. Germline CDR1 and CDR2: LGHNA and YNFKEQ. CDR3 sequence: CASSQEKDRGLGEAFF. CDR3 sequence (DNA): TGTGCCAGCAGCCAAGAAAAGGACAGGGGGCTGGGTGAAGCTTTCTTT.

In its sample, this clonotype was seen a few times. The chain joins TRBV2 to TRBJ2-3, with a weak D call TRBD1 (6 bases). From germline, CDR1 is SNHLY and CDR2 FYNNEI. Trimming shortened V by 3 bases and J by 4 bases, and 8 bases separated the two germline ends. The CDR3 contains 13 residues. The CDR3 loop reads CASSDPGADTQYF. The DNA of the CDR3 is TGTGCCAGCAGTGATCCAGGGGCAGATACGCAGTATTTT. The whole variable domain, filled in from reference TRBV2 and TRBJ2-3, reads EPEVTQTPSHQVTQMGQEVILRCVPISNHLYFYWYRQILGQKVEFLVSFYNNEISEKSEIFDDQFSVERPDGSNFTLKIRSTKLEDSAMYFCASSDPGADTQYFGPGTRLTVL.

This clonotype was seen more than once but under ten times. CDR3 in DNA: TGCAGCACCGATGGGGGGCAGGGCACCGGGGAGCTGTTTTTT. This translates into CSTDGGQGTGELFF. The chain links TRBV29-1 to TRBJ2-2; the D call may be TRBD1 or TRBD2 (6 bases each). Trimming cost V 8 bases and J 4 bases, with 17 bases left between them. Germline V gene sequence: CDR1 SQVTM, CDR2 ANQGSEA. The CDR3 consists of 14 residues.